The 11 T cell receptor beta chains presented below share a single source sample, sequenced in a study of T cell changes during pregnancy in multiple sclerosis (dated by TCRdb to about 2019). The library was obtained by the immunoSEQ multiplex PCR assay. Drawn from immuneACCESS, this table holds only the in-frame rearrangements with V and J called that TCRdb kept. Clones are partly lost; checked studies trace under half to an unresolved V gene and leave the rest unexplained. The sample records about 58,000 clones, 90% to 95% of which are singletons. The top ten constitute 3% to 4.5% of the sample. The specimen comprised CD8+ T cells from peripheral blood mononuclear cells, sampled in the second trimester of pregnancy. The receptors originated from a female donor with multiple sclerosis, enrolled in a pregnancy study.

As regards this clone: The sample carries other DNA sequences with the same CDR3. The rearrangement uses TRBV19 and TRBJ1-2; TRBD1 is a possible D gene (5 bases). The V gene lost 3 bases and the J gene lost 3 bases, with 8 bases spanning the gap. Germline V gives CDR1 LNHDA, CDR2 SQIVND (reference sequence). The CDR3 sequence is 13 residues long. DNA of the CDR3: TGTGCCAGTAGTATCGACAGCTACTATGGCTACACCTTC. It specifies CASSIDSYYGYTF.

V and J are TRBV7-3 and TRBJ2-6, with TRBD1 as a possible D gene (6 bases). Trimming removed 5 bases at V and 0 bases at J, with 11 bases between. Germline assignment: CDR1 SGHTA and CDR2 FQGTGA. This CDR3 has 16 amino acids. As DNA, the CDR3 is TGTGCCAGCAGCCCTGGACAGCTCTCTGGGGCCAACGTCCTGACTTTC. It codes for CASSPGQLSGANVLTF.

The CDR3 here is CASSYGGGGYEQYF. The DNA of the CDR3 is TGTGCCAGCAGTTACGGAGGCGGGGGCTACGAGCAGTACTTC. The rearrangement links TRBV6-5 to TRBJ2-7; 7 nucleotides match TRBD2. The CDR3 runs 14 residues. The V segment lost 2 bases and the J segment 3 bases; nucleotides outside the gene matches: 4. In germline, CDR1 is MNHEY, CDR2 SVGAGI.

DNA for the CDR3: TGTGCCAGCACACGGACCGGGAGGGGAGGACCTGGAAACACCATATATTTT. Encoded protein: CASTRTGRGGPGNTIYF. The chain has TRBV7-9 and TRBJ1-3, with D possibly TRBD1 on 5 matching bases. Germline V gene lookup returns CDR1 SEHNR and CDR2 FQNEAQ (reference sequence). The CDR3 totals 17 residues. V shed 7 bases and J shed 2 bases, with 21 bases lying between them.

J is TRBJ2-1 and V is TRBV19; the D gene is possibly TRBD2 (6 bases). V was shortened by 5 bases and J by 2 bases, with 13 bases between the two germline ends. Per germline, CDR1 LNHDA and CDR2 SQIVND (reference sequence). The CDR3 runs 15 residues. The CDR3 nucleotides read TGTGCCAGTAGTCCGCGGGACGGTCCCTACAATGAGCAGTTCTTC. It codes for CASSPRDGPYNEQFF.

The V gene is TRBV27, the J gene TRBJ2-3, with 12 bases identical to TRBD2. This CDR3 is 16 amino acids long. Germline V gene sequence: CDR1 MNHEY, CDR2 SMNVEV (reference sequence). V trimming: 5 bases; J trimming: 3 bases; junction bases outside the gene matches: 6. The DNA of the CDR3 is TGTGCCAGCAGTCCTCTAGCGGGGGGGCCTACAGATACGCAGTATTTT. Its translation: CASSPLAGGPTDTQYF.

The count of this clone is one. The genes are TRBV7-7 and TRBJ1-5; D not resolved. The V end lost 0 bases, the J end lost 5 bases, and 5 bases lay between the germline ends. The V gene's germline CDR1 is SSHAT and CDR2 FNYEAQ (reference sequence). The CDR3 spans 13 residues. Written as DNA, the CDR3 is TGTGCCAGCAGCTTAGCATTAGATCAGCCCCAGCATTTT. Amino acids: CASSLALDQPQHF.

The chain carries TRBV5-1 and TRBJ1-1, with 8 positions matching TRBD1. Germline V gene lookup returns CDR1 SGHRS and CDR2 YFSETQ. The CDR3 spans 13 residues. V was clipped by 5 bases and J by 11 bases; unmatched bases: 11. The CDR3 spells CASREETGEDAFF. CDR3 DNA: TGCGCCAGCAGGGAGGAGACAGGGGAGGATGCTTTCTTT.

This chain uses TRBV7-9 with TRBJ2-7; D is possibly TRBD1 (5 bases). CDR1 SEHNR and CDR2 FQNEAQ come from the germline V gene (reference sequence). The CDR3 totals 11 residues. V was shortened by 5 bases and J by 12 bases, with 14 bases between the two germline ends. As DNA, the CDR3 is TGTGCCAGCAGCCCGACAGAAATGGTGTACTTC. It specifies CASSPTEMVYF.

The chain recombines TRBV15 with TRBJ1-1, with D maybe TRBD1 (5 bases). V was cut by 9 bases and J by 3 bases, with 14 bases left in between. In germline, CDR1 is LNHNV, CDR2 YYDKDF (reference sequence). This CDR3 has 13 amino acids. The CDR3 region is CATHRIRDTEAFF. The CDR3 nucleotides are TGTGCCACGCACAGGATTCGGGACACTGAAGCTTTCTTT.

This clone was seen only a few times. This chain uses TRBV7-6 with TRBJ1-1; the D gene is possibly TRBD1 (5 bases). The CDR3 consists of 12 residues. Germline V gene sequence: CDR1 SGHVS, CDR2 FNYEAQ. With 5 bases removed from V and 3 bases from J, the gap between germline ends came to 7 bases. The CDR3 region has the DNA TGTGCCAGCAGCCCGGGGGACACTGAAGCTTTCTTT. Amino acids: CASSPGDTEAFF. The variable domain in full, with the rest retrieved from reference TRBV7-6 and TRBJ1-1, is GAGVSQSPRYKVTKRGQDVALRCDPISGHVSLYWYRQALGQGPEFLTYFNYEAQQDKSGLPNDRFSAERPEGSISTLTIQRTEQRDSAMYRCASSPGDTEAFFGQGTRLTVV.